Listed here are 20 T cell receptor beta chains from one sample, sequenced in a study of cytomegalovirus exposure and HLA in healthy donors. It was with 60 Vbeta and 13 Jbeta primers that the PCR ran. Repertoires were generated with immunoSEQ multiplex PCR, while TCRdb's copy carries only in-frame clones and drops some. The sample contains approximately 170,000 clones, 55% to 65% of which appear only once. The sequenced sample consisted of PBMCs. Receptors were obtained from a man aged 35 to 55 in good health and CMV-seronegative.

The rearrangement links TRBV18 to TRBJ1-3; no reliable D call. The germline V and J ends were trimmed by 2 bases and 0 bases, with 11 bases remaining between them. The CDR3 has 16 residues. The germline gives CDR1 KGHSH, CDR2 LQKENI. Here the CDR3 reads CASSPSGGSSGNTIYF. The CDR3 region has the DNA TGTGCCAGCTCACCATCCGGCGGAAGCTCTGGAAACACCATATATTTT.

The sample holds a few counts of this clone. The rearrangement links TRBV11-2 to TRBJ1-2, with 9 bases fitting TRBD1. Germline lookup yields CDR1 SGHAT and CDR2 FQNNGV. CDR3 size: 13 residues. After removal of 4 bases from V and 6 bases from J, the junction contained 3 bases not matched to a gene. For the CDR3, the DNA is TGTGCCAGCAGCTCCCGGGACAGGGATGGCTACACCTTC. This encodes CASSSRDRDGYTF.

This clone appeared a single time. The chain links TRBV7-9 to TRBJ2-7; D gene uncertain. This CDR3 has 14 amino acids. Germline V lookup: CDR1 SEHNR, CDR2 FQNEAQ (reference sequence). V dropped 4 bases and J dropped 0 bases, with 10 bases sitting between them. The CDR3 protein is CASSSQADSYEQYF. CDR3 nucleotides: TGTGCCAGCAGCTCTCAGGCCGACTCCTACGAGCAGTACTTC.

This clone was observed a single time. The genes are TRBV20-1 and TRBJ2-5; D remains ambiguous. The J call may be mistaken, given a closer DNA end match to TRBJ2-7. The length of the CDR3 is 11 residues. From germline, CDR1 is DFQATT and CDR2 SNEGSKA (reference sequence). CDR3 in DNA: TGCAGTGCTAGATACTCCTACGAGCAGTACTTC. Its protein product is CSARYSYEQYF.

This clone showed up just once. V and J are TRBV27 and TRBJ2-2; TRBD1 matches at 7 bases. Germline assignment: CDR1 MNHEY and CDR2 SMNVEV (reference sequence). The ends lost 5 bases at V and 1 base at J; junction bases unmatched: 4. This CDR3 is built from 15 residues. CDR3 amino acids: CASSRGQRNTGELFF. The CDR3 DNA reads TGTGCCAGCAGTAGGGGGCAAAGGAACACCGGGGAGCTGTTTTTT.

The rearrangement joins TRBV4-1 to TRBJ1-1, with 7 bases aligning to TRBD1. J gave up 4 bases and V 2 bases, and 4 bases lay outside the gene matches. CDR3 size: 14 residues. Per the germline V gene, CDR1 is MGHRA and CDR2 is YSYEKL. DNA of the CDR3: TGCGCCAGCAGCCAAAATCAGGGGGGCACTGAAGCTTTCTTT. It translates to CASSQNQGGTEAFF.

This rearrangement joins TRBV11-2 to TRBJ2-5; D unresolved. CDR1 SGHAT and CDR2 FQNNGV come from the germline V gene. V lost 3 bases and J lost 5, with 16 bases in between. CDR3 size: 15 residues. The CDR3, as DNA: TGTGCCAGCAGCTTTACTATTGATTCAGCGGAGACCCAGTACTTC. It translates to CASSFTIDSAETQYF.

V usage is TRBV14 and J usage is TRBJ2-7, with D uncertain. The germline gives CDR1 SGHDN, CDR2 FVKESK. CDR3 length equals 13 residues. V gave up 1 base and J gave up 5 bases, with 9 bases separating them. The CDR3 region has the DNA TGTGCCAGCAGCCAAGGGTCTAGGAACGAGCAGTACTTC. It codes for CASSQGSRNEQYF.

The rearrangement joins TRBV7-2 to TRBJ2-3; a possible D gene is TRBD2 (5 bases). V was cut by 5 bases and J by 0 bases, with 15 bases left in between. Germline V gives CDR1 SGHTA, CDR2 FQGNSA. CDR3 length: 16 residues. Here the CDR3 DNA reads TGTGCCAGCAGCCGTGGGCTAGCAGGAAGCACAGATACGCAGTATTTT. This translates into CASSRGLAGSTDTQYF.

The chain links TRBV7-3 to TRBJ2-1; TRBD1 matches 11 bases. This CDR3 is built from 19 residues. Germline V gene data show CDR1 as SGHTA and CDR2 as FQGTGA. J lost 0 bases, V lost 2 bases, and 9 bases had no gene match. The CDR3 protein is CASSLSGGTGGISYNEQFF. The CDR3 DNA reads as TGTGCCAGCAGCTTATCTGGGGGGACAGGGGGAATCTCCTACAATGAGCAGTTCTTC.

This rearrangement joins TRBV9 to TRBJ1-5, with D possibly TRBD1 on 5 matching bases. Germline CDR1 and CDR2: SGDLS and YYNGEE. The V end was cut by 3 bases, the J end by 9 bases, with 13 bases between. CDR3 length: 13 residues. The CDR3 DNA sequence: TGTGCCAGCAGCGCGTGGGGGGAACCGCCCCAGCATTTT. It is translated as CASSAWGEPPQHF.

The rearrangement links TRBV6-5 to TRBJ2-7, with 7 bases matching TRBD1. The J segment lost 1 base and the V segment lost 4 bases, leaving 7 bases of the junction unmatched. The CDR3 is made up of 15 amino acids. CDR1 and CDR2 (germline): MNHEY, SVGAGI. CDR3 coding DNA: TGTGCCAGCAGTTCGCACGGGACAGCGTCCTACGAGCAGTACTTC. Its translation is CASSSHGTASYEQYF.

The rearrangement links TRBV6-1 to TRBJ1-1; the D is unclear. Trimming pared 6 bases from V and 0 bases from J, leaving 11 bases between. Germline V CDR1 and CDR2: MNHNS, SASEGT. The CDR3 has 14 residues. CDR3 protein: CASRAGELNTEAFF. CDR3 coding DNA: TGTGCCAGCAGGGCGGGTGAGTTGAACACTGAAGCTTTCTTT.

This rearrangement joins TRBV19 to TRBJ2-7; 8 bases are shared with TRBD2. V lost 5 bases and J lost 3; bases outside the gene matches: 6. The V gene's germline CDR1 is LNHDA and CDR2 SQIVND (reference sequence). This CDR3 has 14 amino acids. The CDR3 reads CASSVSGGDYEQYF. Here the CDR3 DNA reads TGTGCCAGTAGTGTGAGCGGGGGCGACTACGAGCAGTACTTC.

This clone was seen only once. The chain uses TRBV6-1 and TRBJ2-7; 11 nucleotides agree with TRBD2. V gave up 7 bases and J gave up 2 bases; unmatched junction bases: 4. CDR1 MNHNS and CDR2 SASEGT come from the germline V gene. CDR3 size: 14 residues. The CDR3: CASNKLAGAYEQYF. The CDR3 DNA follows: TGTGCCAGCAACAAACTAGCGGGAGCCTACGAGCAGTACTTC.

This chain connects TRBV12-5 to TRBJ2-2; 10 nucleotides line up with TRBD1. The V gene's germline CDR1 is LGHNT and CDR2 FRNRAP. The V segment lost 5 bases and the J segment 6 bases; nucleotides outside the gene matches: 6. The CDR3 loop spans 15 amino acids. The CDR3 coding sequence is TGTGCTAGTGGTCCGGGGACAGGGGTATCCGGGGAGCTGTTTTTT. Its protein is CASGPGTGVSGELFF.

This clone has more than one count but fewer than ten. The chain employs TRBV28 and TRBJ2-7; 8 nucleotides match TRBD1. The CDR3 is 15 amino acids. Germline CDR1 reads MDHEN; CDR2 reads SYDVKM. Trimming took 7 bases from V and 2 from J; bases not matched to a gene: 10. The CDR3 DNA is TGTGCCAGCACTCCCCGGGACAGGCCCACCTACGAGCAGTACTTC. It codes for CASTPRDRPTYEQYF. Combining the CDR3 with reference TRBV28 and TRBJ2-7 gives the whole variable domain DVKVTQSSRYLVKRTGEKVFLECVQDMDHENMFWYRQDPGLGLRLIYFSYDVKMKEKGDIPEGYSVSREKKERFSLILESASTNQTSMYLCASTPRDRPTYEQYFGPGTRLTVT.

The J gene is TRBJ2-4, the V gene TRBV2; D is perhaps TRBD2 (5 bases). The CDR3 contains 15 residues. The V gene lost 5 bases and the J gene lost 1 base, with 12 bases spanning the gap. The germline CDR1 and CDR2 sequences are SNHLY and FYNNEI. The CDR3 nucleotides are TGTGCCAGCAGTTCTGGAGGTGGGGCCAAAAACATTCAGTACTTC. Its translation: CASSSGGGAKNIQYF. The full variable domain, with the rest looked up from reference TRBV2 and TRBJ2-4, is EPEVTQTPSHQVTQMGQEVILRCVPISNHLYFYWYRQILGQKVEFLVSFYNNEISEKSEIFDDQFSVERPDGSNFTLKIRSTKLEDSAMYFCASSSGGGAKNIQYFGAGTRLSVL.

This clone has only a few counts. The chain joins TRBV11-3 to TRBJ2-1; the match to TRBD2 covers 8 bases. This CDR3 contains 14 residues. Germline CDR1 and CDR2: SGHNT and YENEEA. Trimming removed 5 bases from V and 4 bases from J; junction bases left unmatched: 4. The CDR3 nucleotides are TGTGCCAGCAGCACGACTAGCGAGTACAATGAGCAGTTCTTC. Translated: CASSTTSEYNEQFF.

This chain connects TRBV5-4 to TRBJ1-6; weak D call: TRBD1 (6 bases). Germline values: CDR1 SGHNT, CDR2 YYREEE (reference sequence). The CDR3 length is 15 residues. The V end lost 0 bases, the J end lost 7 bases, and 11 bases lay between the germline ends. The chain's CDR3 is CASSLEGQTNSPLHF. The CDR3, as DNA: TGTGCCAGCAGCTTGGAAGGACAGACCAATTCACCCCTCCACTTT. Combining the CDR3 with reference TRBV5-4 and TRBJ1-6 gives the whole variable domain ETGVTQSPTHLIKTRGQQVTLRCSSQSGHNTVSWYQQALGQGPQFIFQYYREEENGRGNFPPRFSGLQFPNYSSELNVNALELDDSALYLCASSLEGQTNSPLHFGNGTRLTVT.